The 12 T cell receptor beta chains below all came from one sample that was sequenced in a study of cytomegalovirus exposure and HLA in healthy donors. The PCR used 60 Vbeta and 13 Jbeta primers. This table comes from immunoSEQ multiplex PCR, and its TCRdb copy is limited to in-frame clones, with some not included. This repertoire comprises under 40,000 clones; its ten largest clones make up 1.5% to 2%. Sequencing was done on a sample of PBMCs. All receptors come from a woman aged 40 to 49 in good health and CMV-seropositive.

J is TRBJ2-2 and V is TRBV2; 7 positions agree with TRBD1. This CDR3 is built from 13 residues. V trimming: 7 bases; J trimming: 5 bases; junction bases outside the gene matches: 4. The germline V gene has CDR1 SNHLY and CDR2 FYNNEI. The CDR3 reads CASKDRATGELFF. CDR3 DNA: TGTGCCAGCAAAGACAGGGCAACCGGGGAGCTGTTTTTT.

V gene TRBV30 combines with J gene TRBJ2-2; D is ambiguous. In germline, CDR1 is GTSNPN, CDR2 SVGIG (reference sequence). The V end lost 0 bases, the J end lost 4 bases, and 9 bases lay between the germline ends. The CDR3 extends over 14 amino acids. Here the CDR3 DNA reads TGTGCCTGGAGTGTACTGATCACCACCGGGGAGCTGTTTTTT. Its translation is CAWSVLITTGELFF.

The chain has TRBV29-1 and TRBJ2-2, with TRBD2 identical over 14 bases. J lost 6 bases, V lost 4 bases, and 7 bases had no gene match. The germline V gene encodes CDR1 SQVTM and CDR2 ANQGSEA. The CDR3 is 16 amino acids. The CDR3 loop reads CSVGLKGLAGAGELFF. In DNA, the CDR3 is TGCAGCGTTGGCTTGAAGGGACTAGCGGGGGCCGGGGAGCTGTTTTTT.

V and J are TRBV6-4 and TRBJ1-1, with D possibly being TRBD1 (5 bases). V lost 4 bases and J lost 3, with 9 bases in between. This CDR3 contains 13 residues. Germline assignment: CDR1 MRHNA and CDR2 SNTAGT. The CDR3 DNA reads TGTGCCAGCAGTGCAGGGTTTGACACTGAAGCTTTCTTT. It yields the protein CASSAGFDTEAFF.

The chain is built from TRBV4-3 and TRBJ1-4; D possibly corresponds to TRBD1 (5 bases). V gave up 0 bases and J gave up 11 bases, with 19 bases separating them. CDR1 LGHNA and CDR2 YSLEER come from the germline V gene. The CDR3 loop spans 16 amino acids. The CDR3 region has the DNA TGCGCCAGCAGCCAAGAGGAGGGGAGCCCCATCGGGAAACTGTTTTTT. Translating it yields CASSQEEGSPIGKLFF.

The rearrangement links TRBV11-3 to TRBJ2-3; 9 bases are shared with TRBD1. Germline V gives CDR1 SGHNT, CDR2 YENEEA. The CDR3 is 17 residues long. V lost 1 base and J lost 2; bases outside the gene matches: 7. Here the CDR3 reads CASSLAGTGKSTDTQYF. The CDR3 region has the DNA TGTGCCAGCAGCTTAGCCGGGACAGGGAAGTCCACAGATACGCAGTATTTT.

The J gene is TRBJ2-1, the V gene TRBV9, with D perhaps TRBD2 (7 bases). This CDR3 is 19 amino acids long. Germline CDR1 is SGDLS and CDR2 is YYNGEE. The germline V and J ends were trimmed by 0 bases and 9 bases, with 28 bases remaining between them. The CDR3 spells CASSVGAGMWGGIRGEQFF. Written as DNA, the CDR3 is TGTGCCAGCAGCGTAGGCGCTGGCATGTGGGGGGGCATTAGGGGTGAGCAGTTCTTC.

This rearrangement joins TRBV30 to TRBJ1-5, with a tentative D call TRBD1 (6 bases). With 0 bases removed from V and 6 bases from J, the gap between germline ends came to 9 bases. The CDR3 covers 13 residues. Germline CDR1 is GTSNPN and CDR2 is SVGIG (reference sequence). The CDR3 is CAWSVDRRQPQHF. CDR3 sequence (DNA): TGTGCCTGGAGTGTAGACAGGCGTCAGCCCCAGCATTTT. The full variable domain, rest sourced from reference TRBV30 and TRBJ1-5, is SQTIHQWPATLVQPVGSPLSLECTVEGTSNPNLYWYRQAAGRGLQLLFYSVGIGQISSEVPQNLSASRPQDRQFILSSKKLLLSDSGFYLCAWSVDRRQPQHFGDGTRLSIL.

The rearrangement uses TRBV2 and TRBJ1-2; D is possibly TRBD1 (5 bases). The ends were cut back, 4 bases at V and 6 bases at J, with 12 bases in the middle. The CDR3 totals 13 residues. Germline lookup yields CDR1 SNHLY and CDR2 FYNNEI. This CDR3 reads CASSVRGMDGYTF. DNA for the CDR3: TGTGCCAGCAGTGTTAGGGGTATGGATGGCTACACCTTC. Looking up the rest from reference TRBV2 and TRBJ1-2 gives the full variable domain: EPEVTQTPSHQVTQMGQEVILRCVPISNHLYFYWYRQILGQKVEFLVSFYNNEISEKSEIFDDQFSVERPDGSNFTLKIRSTKLEDSAMYFCASSVRGMDGYTFGSGTRLTVV.

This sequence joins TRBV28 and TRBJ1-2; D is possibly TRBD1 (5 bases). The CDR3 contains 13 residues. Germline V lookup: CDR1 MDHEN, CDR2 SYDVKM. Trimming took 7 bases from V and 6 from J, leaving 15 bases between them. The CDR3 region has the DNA TGTGCCAGCACGCCCTACAAGGGGAATGGCTACACCTTC. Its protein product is CASTPYKGNGYTF.

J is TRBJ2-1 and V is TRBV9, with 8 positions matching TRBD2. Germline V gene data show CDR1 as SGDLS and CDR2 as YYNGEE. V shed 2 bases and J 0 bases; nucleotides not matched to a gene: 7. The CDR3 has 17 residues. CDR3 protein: CASSVQGGLASYNEQFF. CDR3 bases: TGTGCCAGCAGCGTCCAGGGTGGACTAGCCTCCTACAATGAGCAGTTCTTC.

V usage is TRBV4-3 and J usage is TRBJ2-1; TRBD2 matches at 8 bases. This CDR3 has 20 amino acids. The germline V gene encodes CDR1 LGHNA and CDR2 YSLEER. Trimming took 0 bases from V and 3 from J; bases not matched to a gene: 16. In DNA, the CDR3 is TGCGCCAGCAGCCAAGATCGGTGGTTAGCGGGAACGGGGGACTACAATGAGCAGTTCTTC. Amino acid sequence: CASSQDRWLAGTGDYNEQFF.